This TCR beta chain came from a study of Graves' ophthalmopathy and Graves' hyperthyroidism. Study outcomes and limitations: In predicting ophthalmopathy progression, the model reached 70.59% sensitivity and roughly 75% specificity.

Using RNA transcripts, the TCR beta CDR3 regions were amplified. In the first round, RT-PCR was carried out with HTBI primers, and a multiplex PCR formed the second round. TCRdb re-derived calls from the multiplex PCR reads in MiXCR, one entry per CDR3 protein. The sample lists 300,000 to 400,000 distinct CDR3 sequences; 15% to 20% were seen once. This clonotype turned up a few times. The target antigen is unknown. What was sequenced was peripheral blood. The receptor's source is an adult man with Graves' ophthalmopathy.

The CDR3 DNA is TGTGCCAGCAGTGAAGTTGGGGGTTTGCAAGAGACCCAGTACTTC. Protein: CASSEVGGLQETQYF. The chain carries TRBV6-1 and TRBJ2-5; D is possibly TRBD1 or TRBD2 (5 bases each). Germline CDR1 is MNHNS and CDR2 is SASEGT. This CDR3 is built from 15 residues. Trimming left V 1 base short and J 2 bases short, with 11 bases between.